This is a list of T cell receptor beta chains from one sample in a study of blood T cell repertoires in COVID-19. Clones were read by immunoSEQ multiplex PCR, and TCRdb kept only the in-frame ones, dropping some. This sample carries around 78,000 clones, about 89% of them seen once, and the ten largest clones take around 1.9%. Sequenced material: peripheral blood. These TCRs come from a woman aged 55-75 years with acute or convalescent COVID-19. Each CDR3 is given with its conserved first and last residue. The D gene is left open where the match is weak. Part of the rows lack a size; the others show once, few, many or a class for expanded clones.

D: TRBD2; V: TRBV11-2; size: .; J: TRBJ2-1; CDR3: CASRMTSGSTNEQFF; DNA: TGTGCCAGCAGGATGACTAGCGGGAGCACTAATGAGCAGTTCTTC
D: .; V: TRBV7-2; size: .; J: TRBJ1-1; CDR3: CASSLDWGGTEAFF; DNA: TGTGCCAGCAGCTTAGATTGGGGGGGGACTGAAGCTTTCTTT
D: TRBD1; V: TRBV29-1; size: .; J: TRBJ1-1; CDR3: CSVAGTGSGTEAFF; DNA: TGCAGCGTAGCCGGGACAGGGTCAGGCACTGAAGCTTTCTTT
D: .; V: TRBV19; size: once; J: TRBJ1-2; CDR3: CASSIDRFYGYTF; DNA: TGTGCCAGTAGTATAGATCGGTTCTATGGCTACACCTTC
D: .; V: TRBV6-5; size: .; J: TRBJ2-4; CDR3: CASKEQAGNIQYF; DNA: TGTGCCAGCAAAGAGCAGGCGGGAAACATTCAGTACTTC
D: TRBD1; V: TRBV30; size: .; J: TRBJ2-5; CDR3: CAWSVGGQGETQYF; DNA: TGTGCCTGGAGTGTTGGGGGACAGGGAGAGACCCAGTACTTC
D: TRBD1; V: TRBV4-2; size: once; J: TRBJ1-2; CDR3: CASSHSGQGYGYTF; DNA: TGTGCCAGCAGCCATTCGGGACAGGGATACGGCTACACCTTC
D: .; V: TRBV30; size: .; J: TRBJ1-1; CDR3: CAWRATRRGAGEAFF; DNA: TGTGCCTGGAGGGCAACCCGACGGGGAGCGGGTGAAGCTTTCTTT
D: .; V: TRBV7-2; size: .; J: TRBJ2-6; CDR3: CASSPQGTGANVLTF; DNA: TGTGCCAGCAGCCCGCAGGGTACTGGGGCCAACGTCCTGACTTTC
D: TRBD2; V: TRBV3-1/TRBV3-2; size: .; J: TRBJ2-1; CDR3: CASSHGTSGRWYYNEQFF; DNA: TGTGCCAGCAGCCACGGGACTAGCGGGAGGTGGTACTACAATGAGCAGTTCTTC
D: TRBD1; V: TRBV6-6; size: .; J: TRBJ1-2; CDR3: CASAAGGYGYTF; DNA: TGTGCCAGCGCGGCAGGGGGATATGGCTACACCTTC
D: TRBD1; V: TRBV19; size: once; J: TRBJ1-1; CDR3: CASRGQGVANTEAFF; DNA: TGTGCCAGTAGGGGCCAGGGGGTGGCGAACACTGAAGCTTTCTTT
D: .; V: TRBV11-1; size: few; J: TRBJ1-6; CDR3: CASSSSPGDSPLHF; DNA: TGTGCCAGCAGTTCCTCCCCGGGGGATTCACCCCTCCACTTT
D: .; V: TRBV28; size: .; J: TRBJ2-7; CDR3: CASSLSETYEQYF; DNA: TGTGCCAGCAGTTTAAGTGAGACCTACGAGCAGTACTTC
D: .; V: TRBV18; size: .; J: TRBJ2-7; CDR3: CASSLAASYEQYF; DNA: TGTGCCAGCTCATTAGCGGCGAGCTACGAGCAGTACTTC
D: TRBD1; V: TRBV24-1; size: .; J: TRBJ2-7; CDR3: CATSDSDGTGRDYEQYF; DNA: TGTGCCACCAGTGATTCCGACGGGACAGGGAGAGACTACGAGCAGTACTTC
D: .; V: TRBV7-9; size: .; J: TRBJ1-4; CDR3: CASSLDVDNAGKLFF; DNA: TGTGCCAGCAGCTTAGACGTGGACAATGCTGGAAAACTGTTTTTT
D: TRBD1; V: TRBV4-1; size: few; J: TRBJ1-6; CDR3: CASATDRDPLGSPLHF; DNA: TGCGCCAGCGCCACGGACAGGGATCCCCTTGGTTCACCCCTCCACTTT
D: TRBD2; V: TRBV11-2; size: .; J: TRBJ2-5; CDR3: CASSPGTSGETQYF; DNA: TGTGCCAGCAGCCCCGGGACTAGCGGAGAGACCCAGTACTTC
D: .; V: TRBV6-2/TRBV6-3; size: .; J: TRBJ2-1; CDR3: CASSPGYGSYNEQFF; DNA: TGTGCCAGCAGTCCCGGTTATGGCTCCTACAATGAGCAGTTCTTC
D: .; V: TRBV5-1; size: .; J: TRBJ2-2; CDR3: CASSSLPTGTGELFF; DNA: TGCGCCAGCAGCTCGTTACCGACAGGCACCGGGGAGCTGTTTTTT
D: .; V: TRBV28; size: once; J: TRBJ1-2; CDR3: CASTLRSPTNYGYTF; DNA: TGTGCCAGCACCCTTCGGAGTCCCACTAACTATGGCTACACCTTC
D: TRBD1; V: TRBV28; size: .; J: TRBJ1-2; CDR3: CASTTQGQETRYTF; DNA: TGTGCCAGCACCACTCAGGGACAGGAAACCCGATACACCTTC
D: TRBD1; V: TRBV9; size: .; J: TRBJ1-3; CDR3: CASSVGGTVPGNTIYF; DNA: TGTGCCAGCAGCGTAGGTGGGACAGTACCTGGAAACACCATATATTTT
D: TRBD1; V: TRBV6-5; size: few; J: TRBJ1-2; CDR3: CASSRLRGQGRGYTF; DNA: TGTGCCAGCAGTCGTCTGAGGGGGCAGGGACGTGGCTACACCTTC
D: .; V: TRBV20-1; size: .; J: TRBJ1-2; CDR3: CSARGHTF; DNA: TGCAGTGCTAGGGGGCACACCTTC
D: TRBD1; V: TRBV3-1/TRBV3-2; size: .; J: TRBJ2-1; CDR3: CASSARDRGSEQFF; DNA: TGTGCCAGCAGCGCCCGGGACAGGGGATCTGAGCAGTTCTTC
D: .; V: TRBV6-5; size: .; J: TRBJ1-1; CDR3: CASSLRGTMNTEAFF; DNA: TGTGCCAGCAGCCTTAGGGGAACGATGAACACTGAAGCTTTCTTT
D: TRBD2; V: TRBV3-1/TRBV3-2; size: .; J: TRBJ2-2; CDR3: CASRLREGTGELFF; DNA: TGTGCCAGCAGACTTCGGGAGGGGACCGGGGAGCTGTTTTTT
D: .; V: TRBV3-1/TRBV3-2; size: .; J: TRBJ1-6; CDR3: CASSQGRWQHRRNSPLHF; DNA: TGTGCCAGCAGCCAAGGTCGGTGGCAGCACAGGCGTAATTCACCCCTCCACTTT
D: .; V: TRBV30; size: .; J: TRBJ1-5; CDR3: CAWSVRGNQPQHF; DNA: TGTGCCTGGAGTGTCCGGGGCAATCAGCCCCAGCATTTT
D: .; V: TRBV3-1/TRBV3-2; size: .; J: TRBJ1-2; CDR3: CASSRDFGYTF; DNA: TGTGCCAGCAGCCGGGACTTTGGCTACACCTTC
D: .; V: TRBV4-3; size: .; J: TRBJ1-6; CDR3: CASSLTDSQPLHF; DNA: TGCGCCAGCAGCCTGACGGACAGCCAACCCCTCCACTTT
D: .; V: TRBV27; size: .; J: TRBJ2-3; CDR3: CASSRVSHTDTQYF; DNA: TGTGCCAGCAGTCGCGTGTCCCACACAGATACGCAGTATTTT
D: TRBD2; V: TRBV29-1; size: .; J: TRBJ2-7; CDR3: CSVPGTSGSYEQYF; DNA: TGCAGCGTTCCCGGGACTAGCGGTTCCTACGAGCAGTACTTC
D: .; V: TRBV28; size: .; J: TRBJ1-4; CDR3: CASLPGGSTNEKLFF; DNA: TGTGCCAGCCTACCCGGGGGGTCAACTAATGAAAAACTGTTTTTT
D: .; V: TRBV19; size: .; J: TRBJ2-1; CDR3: CASSIGLASYNEQFF; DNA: TGTGCCAGTAGTATAGGGCTCGCATCCTACAATGAGCAGTTCTTC
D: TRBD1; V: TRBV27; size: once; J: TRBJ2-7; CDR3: CASSPSTTGEAEQYF; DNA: TGTGCCAGCAGCCCATCAACGACAGGGGAGGCCGAGCAGTACTTC
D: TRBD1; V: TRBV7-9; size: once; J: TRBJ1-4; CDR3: CASSLAYQDRGREKLFF; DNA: TGTGCCAGCAGCTTAGCCTACCAGGACAGGGGGCGTGAAAAACTGTTTTTT
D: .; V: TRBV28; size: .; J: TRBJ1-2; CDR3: CASSLWIQGSYGYTF; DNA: TGTGCCAGCAGTTTATGGATACAGGGCAGCTATGGCTACACCTTC
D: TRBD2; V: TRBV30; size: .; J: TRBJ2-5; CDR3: CAWSSGTSGGEETQYF; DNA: TGTGCCTGGAGTTCGGGGACTAGCGGGGGGGAGGAGACCCAGTACTTC
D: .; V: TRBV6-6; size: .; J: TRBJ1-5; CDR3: CASRPWAGGNQPQHF; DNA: TGTGCCAGCAGGCCCTGGGCAGGTGGCAATCAGCCCCAGCATTTT
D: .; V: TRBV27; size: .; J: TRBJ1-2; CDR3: CASRQTGGQGGYTF; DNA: TGTGCCAGCAGACAAACGGGGGGCCAGGGTGGCTACACCTTC
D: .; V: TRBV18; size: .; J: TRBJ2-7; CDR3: CASSPPTAGRNEQYF; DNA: TGTGCCAGCTCCCCTCCCACGGCAGGAAGGAACGAGCAGTACTTC
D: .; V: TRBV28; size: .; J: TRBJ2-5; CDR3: CASSLSGIRETQYF; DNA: TGTGCCAGCAGTTTATCAGGGATAAGAGAGACCCAGTACTTC
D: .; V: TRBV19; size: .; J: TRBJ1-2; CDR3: CASSNPRPGIGKDYGYTF; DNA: TGTGCCAGTAGTAACCCGCGGCCAGGGATCGGTAAGGACTATGGCTACACCTTC
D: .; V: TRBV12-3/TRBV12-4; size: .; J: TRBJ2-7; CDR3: CASSQQGYEQYF; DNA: TGTGCCAGCAGTCAACAGGGCTACGAGCAGTACTTC
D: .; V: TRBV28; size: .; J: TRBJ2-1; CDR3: CASSSEASYNEQFF; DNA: TGTGCCAGCAGTAGTGAGGCCTCCTACAATGAGCAGTTCTTC
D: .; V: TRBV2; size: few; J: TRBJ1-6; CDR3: CASSVNSGFQGPLHF; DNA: TGTGCCAGCAGTGTCAACTCCGGGTTTCAAGGACCCCTCCACTTT
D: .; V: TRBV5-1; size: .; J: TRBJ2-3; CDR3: CASSRQGPDTQYF; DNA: TGCGCCAGCAGCCGGCAGGGTCCAGATACGCAGTATTTT
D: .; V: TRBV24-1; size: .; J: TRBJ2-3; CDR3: CATSDLSSGTDTQYF; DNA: TGTGCCACCAGTGATTTGTCTAGCGGCACAGATACGCAGTATTTT
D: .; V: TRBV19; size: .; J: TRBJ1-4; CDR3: CASSMRISTNEKLFF; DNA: TGTGCCAGTAGTATGCGGATTTCAACTAATGAAAAACTGTTTTTT
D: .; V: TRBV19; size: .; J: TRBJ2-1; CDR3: CASSRSGGAYNEQFF; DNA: TGTGCCAGTAGCCGAAGTGGCGGGGCCTACAATGAGCAGTTCTTC
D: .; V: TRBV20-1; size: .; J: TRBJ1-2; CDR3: CSATYNDGYTF; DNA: TGCAGTGCTACCTATAACGATGGCTACACCTTC
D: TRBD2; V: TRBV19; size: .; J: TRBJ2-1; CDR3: CASSELATEQFF; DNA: TGTGCCAGTAGTGAACTAGCGACTGAGCAGTTCTTC
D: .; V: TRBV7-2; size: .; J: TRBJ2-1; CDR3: CASSLAPTPYYNEQFF; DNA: TGTGCCAGCAGCTTAGCCCCAACTCCCTACTACAATGAGCAGTTCTTC